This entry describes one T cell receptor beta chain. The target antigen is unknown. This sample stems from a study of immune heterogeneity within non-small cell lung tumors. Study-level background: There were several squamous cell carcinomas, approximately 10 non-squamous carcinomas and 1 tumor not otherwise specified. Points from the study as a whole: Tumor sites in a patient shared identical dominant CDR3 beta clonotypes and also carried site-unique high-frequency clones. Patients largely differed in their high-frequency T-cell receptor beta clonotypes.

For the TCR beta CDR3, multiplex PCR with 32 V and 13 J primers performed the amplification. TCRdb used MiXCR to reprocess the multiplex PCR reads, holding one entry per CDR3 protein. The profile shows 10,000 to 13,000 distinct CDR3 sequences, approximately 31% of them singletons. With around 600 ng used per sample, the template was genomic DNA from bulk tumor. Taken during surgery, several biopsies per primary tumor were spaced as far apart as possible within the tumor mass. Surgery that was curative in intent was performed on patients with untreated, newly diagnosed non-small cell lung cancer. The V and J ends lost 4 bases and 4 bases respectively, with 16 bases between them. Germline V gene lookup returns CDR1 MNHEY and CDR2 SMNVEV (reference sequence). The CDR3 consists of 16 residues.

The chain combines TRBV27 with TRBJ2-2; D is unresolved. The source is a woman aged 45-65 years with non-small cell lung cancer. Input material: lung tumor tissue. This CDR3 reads CASSSPGSTGTGELFF. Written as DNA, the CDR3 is TGTGCCAGCAGTTCCCCAGGTAGCACGGGCACCGGGGAGCTGTTTTTT.